These 32 T cell receptor beta chains were all obtained from the same sample, sequenced in a study of T cell changes during pregnancy in multiple sclerosis. Sequencing was performed with immunoSEQ multiplex PCR; in TCRdb, only in-frame clones are kept and a portion is missing. Here the sample spans around 80,000 clones, under 95% being singletons. Here the sequenced sample was peripheral blood, taken before pregnancy. These receptors were collected from a female donor with multiple sclerosis, enrolled in a pregnancy study.

The chain has TRBV30 and TRBJ1-4; unclear D gene. The CDR3 is made up of 11 amino acids. V dropped 3 bases and J dropped 7 bases, with 6 bases sitting between them. Germline CDR1 reads GTSNPN; CDR2 reads SVGIG (reference sequence). CDR3 coding DNA: TGTGCCTGGAGCTACCCTGAAAAACTGTTTTTT. Amino acid sequence: CAWSYPEKLFF.

The chain is built from TRBV6-5 and TRBJ2-1, with 9 nucleotides matching TRBD2. J gave up 5 bases and V 10 bases, and 12 bases lay outside the gene matches. This CDR3 spans 15 amino acids. Germline V gene lookup returns CDR1 MNHEY and CDR2 SVGAGI. DNA of the CDR3: TGTGCCACCACACTTAGCGGGAGTGTCCACAATGAGCAGTTCTTC. It codes for CATTLSGSVHNEQFF.

The chain employs TRBV19 and TRBJ2-7; D is possibly TRBD2 (5 bases). This CDR3 contains 15 residues. V lost 3 bases to trimming and J lost 3 bases, with 15 bases between them. CDR1 is LNHDA, CDR2 SQIVND, per germline (reference sequence). The CDR3 DNA is TGTGCCAGTAGTATGTGGAGGAACAGCCACTACGAGCAGTACTTC. Amino acid sequence: CASSMWRNSHYEQYF. Combining the CDR3 with reference TRBV19 and TRBJ2-7 gives the whole variable domain DGGITQSPKYLFRKEGQNVTLSCEQNLNHDAMYWYRQDPGQGLRLIYYSQIVNDFQKGDIAEGYSVSREKKESFPLTVTSAQKNPTAFYLCASSMWRNSHYEQYFGPGTRLTVT.

The chain is built from TRBV6-1 and TRBJ2-3; D perhaps matches TRBD2 (6 bases). Trimming shortened V by 0 bases and J by 6 bases, and 13 bases separated the two germline ends. The germline V gene has CDR1 MNHNS and CDR2 SASEGT. The length of the CDR3 is 15 residues. CDR3 sequence reads: CASSEAEGPVDTQYF. CDR3 bases: TGTGCCAGCAGTGAAGCGGAGGGCCCGGTGGATACGCAGTATTTT.

CDR3 in amino acids: CASRGLAGVGEQFF. The CDR3 DNA follows: TGTGCCAGTAGGGGACTAGCGGGAGTAGGGGAGCAGTTCTTC. The chain is built from TRBV19 and TRBJ2-1, with TRBD2 identical over 14 bases. The CDR3 runs 14 residues. Germline CDR1 LNHDA, CDR2 SQIVND (reference sequence). J gave up 10 bases and V 6 bases, and 5 bases lay outside the gene matches.

V gene TRBV11-2 combines with J gene TRBJ1-2; maybe TRBD1 (5 bases). The CDR3 length is 16 residues. Germline V CDR1 and CDR2: SGHAT, FQNNGV. Trimming stripped 2 bases from V and 0 bases from J, with 13 bases between. This CDR3 reads CASSLWGGEANYGYTF. CDR3 in DNA: TGTGCCAGCAGCTTATGGGGCGGGGAAGCTAACTATGGCTACACCTTC.

V gene TRBV6-1 combines with J gene TRBJ2-7, with 8 nucleotides matching TRBD2. J was trimmed by 3 bases and V by 6 bases; bases with no gene match: 7. Germline V gives CDR1 MNHNS, CDR2 SASEGT. The CDR3 length is 14 residues. CDR3 sequence reads: CASSSSGKDYEQYF. The DNA of the CDR3 is TGTGCCAGCAGCAGTAGCGGGAAGGACTACGAGCAGTACTTC.

This clone has a single count. The genes are TRBV30 and TRBJ1-2, with D unresolved. This CDR3 comprises 12 residues. Germline values: CDR1 GTSNPN, CDR2 SVGIG (reference sequence). V was trimmed by 4 bases and J by 4 bases, leaving 10 bases between them. The CDR3 loop reads CAWTEGRYGYTF. Written as DNA, the CDR3 is TGTGCCTGGACGGAGGGCCGCTATGGCTACACCTTC.

The gene calls are TRBV28 and TRBJ2-7, with TRBD1 as a possible D gene (6 bases). The CDR3 is 15 residues long. From germline, CDR1 is MDHEN and CDR2 SYDVKM. Deletions cut 6 bases from V and 0 bases from J, with 15 bases between. The CDR3 nucleotides are TGTGCCAGCAGGGTAGACAGGATGAGCTCCTACGAGCAGTACTTC. As protein: CASRVDRMSSYEQYF.

The CDR3 protein is CASRTQGYSGNTIYF. The CDR3 DNA reads TGTGCCAGCAGGACCCAGGGATACTCTGGAAACACCATATATTTT. The chain is built from TRBV28 and TRBJ1-3, with a weak D call TRBD1 (5 bases). The V and J ends lost 6 bases and 0 bases respectively, with 12 bases between them. Germline loops: CDR1 MDHEN, CDR2 SYDVKM. The CDR3 runs to 15 residues. Full variable domain (rest looked up from reference TRBV28 and TRBJ1-3): DVKVTQSSRYLVKRTGEKVFLECVQDMDHENMFWYRQDPGLGLRLIYFSYDVKMKEKGDIPEGYSVSREKKERFSLILESASTNQTSMYLCASRTQGYSGNTIYFGEGSWLTVV.

The chain employs TRBV4-3 and TRBJ2-7; 7 nucleotides align to TRBD2. This CDR3 has 16 residues. The germline gives CDR1 LGHNA, CDR2 YSLEER. The V segment lost 0 bases and the J segment 3 bases; nucleotides outside the gene matches: 8. CDR3 DNA sequence: TGCGCCAGCAGCCAAGATCTGGGCGCGGGAGACTACGAGCAGTACTTC. Translation: CASSQDLGAGDYEQYF.

The chain couples TRBV5-4 to TRBJ2-5; the D gene is possibly TRBD1 (5 bases). The V end was cut by 4 bases, the J end by 1 base, with 11 bases between. Germline CDR1 SGHNT, CDR2 YYREEE (reference sequence). There are 14 residues in the CDR3. CDR3 region: CASSQRTLQETQYF. The CDR3 bases are TGTGCCAGCAGCCAACGGACACTCCAAGAGACCCAGTACTTC.

The chain is built from TRBV28 and TRBJ1-5, with D unresolved. With 1 base removed from V and 4 bases from J, the gap between germline ends came to 8 bases. CDR1 and CDR2 (germline): MDHEN, SYDVKM. The CDR3 spans 14 residues. CDR3 sequence (DNA): TGTGCCAGCAGTTTATCGGGAGATAATCAGCCCCAGCATTTT. Encoded protein: CASSLSGDNQPQHF.

The sample holds one count of this clone. The chain links TRBV28 to TRBJ1-2, with 10 bases matching TRBD1. The germline CDR1 and CDR2 sequences are MDHEN and SYDVKM. The CDR3 sequence is 14 residues long. The ends lost 5 bases at V and 8 bases at J; junction bases unmatched: 8. The DNA for the CDR3 is TGTGCCAGCAGTCCTCAGGGGACAGGGGAAGGCTACACCTTC. Translated: CASSPQGTGEGYTF.

The rearrangement joins TRBV30 to TRBJ2-1; D gene uncertain. The V gene lost 2 bases and the J gene lost 3 bases, with 5 bases spanning the gap. The CDR3 totals 12 residues. Germline values: CDR1 GTSNPN, CDR2 SVGIG (reference sequence). The CDR3 DNA reads as TGTGCCTGGAGTCCTAGCTACAATGAGCAGTTCTTC. This translates into CAWSPSYNEQFF.

The chain couples TRBV19 to TRBJ2-5, with a weak D call TRBD2 (5 bases). Germline CDR1 and CDR2: LNHDA and SQIVND (reference sequence). V lost 4 bases and J 4 bases, leaving 19 bases between the germline ends. This CDR3 is 16 amino acids long. The DNA for the CDR3 is TGTGCCAGTAGTAGAGGGCTAGCCCGGGCGGGAGAGACCCAGTACTTC. This encodes CASSRGLARAGETQYF.

CDR3 in amino acids: CASSYNRDQPQHF. In nucleotides, the CDR3 is TGTGCCAGCAGTTATAATCGTGATCAGCCCCAGCATTTT. The chain links TRBV27 to TRBJ1-5; D is unclear. V gave up 4 bases and J gave up 5 bases, with 9 bases separating them. This CDR3 spans 13 amino acids. CDR1 is MNHEY and CDR2 is SMNVEV in the germline V gene (reference sequence).

The rearrangement uses TRBV6-1 and TRBJ2-1; tentatively, D is TRBD1 (5 bases). The CDR3 totals 16 residues. Trimming cost V 2 bases and J 8 bases, with 19 bases left between them. Germline CDR1 reads MNHNS; CDR2 reads SASEGT. Written as DNA, the CDR3 is TGTGCCAGCAGTGAACTCCAGGGCCCGAATCTCTATGAGCAGTTCTTC. It codes for CASSELQGPNLYEQFF.

J is TRBJ2-7 and V is TRBV5-1; D remains ambiguous. This CDR3 has 16 amino acids. Germline V gives CDR1 SGHRS, CDR2 YFSETQ. V lost 0 bases and J 3 bases, leaving 16 bases between the germline ends. The CDR3: CASSLATPRPSYEQYF. The CDR3 DNA reads as TGCGCCAGCAGCTTGGCCACTCCGAGACCTAGCTACGAGCAGTACTTC.

This chain uses TRBV6-1 with TRBJ1-5; TRBD1 might be the D (5 bases). This CDR3 is built from 14 residues. V was shortened by 1 base and J by 11 bases, with 15 bases between the two germline ends. Germline assignment: CDR1 MNHNS and CDR2 SASEGT. CDR3 amino acids: CASSEGRGGMSQHF. The CDR3 region has the DNA TGTGCCAGCAGTGAAGGTCGGGGGGGGATGTCCCAGCATTTT.

V is TRBV30 and J is TRBJ2-3; weak D call: TRBD2 (6 bases). Trimming cost V 8 bases and J 1 base, with 13 bases left between them. Germline values: CDR1 GTSNPN, CDR2 SVGIG (reference sequence). This CDR3 is built from 13 residues. The CDR3 here is CASAPGGTDTQYF. The CDR3 DNA reads as TGTGCCAGCGCCCCGGGGGGCACAGATACGCAGTATTTT.

The rearrangement uses TRBV11-2 and TRBJ2-7, with TRBD2 identical over 12 bases. Germline assignment: CDR1 SGHAT and CDR2 FQNNGV. This CDR3 is built from 14 residues. Trimming at V came to 8 bases and at J to 6 bases, leaving 8 bases not matched to a gene. The CDR3 sequence: CASYSPGLAGEQYF. The CDR3 DNA sequence: TGTGCCAGCTACTCACCGGGACTAGCGGGCGAGCAGTACTTC.

The chain is built from TRBV15 and TRBJ2-1; TRBD1 aligns across 8 bases. Trimming took 5 bases from V and 4 from J; bases not matched to a gene: 7. Germline V CDR1 and CDR2: LNHNV, YYDKDF (reference sequence). This CDR3 is 15 amino acids long. The CDR3, as DNA: TGTGCCACCAGCCCAGCCAGGGGGCTATACAATGAGCAGTTCTTC. Translating it yields CATSPARGLYNEQFF.

This rearrangement joins TRBV7-6 to TRBJ2-7; 10 nucleotides match TRBD1. J lost 5 bases, V lost 5 bases, and 6 bases had no gene match. The CDR3 contains 14 residues. Germline assignment: CDR1 SGHVS and CDR2 FNYEAQ. CDR3 region: CASSPRQGAHEQYF. The CDR3 nucleotides read TGTGCCAGCAGCCCAAGACAGGGGGCCCACGAGCAGTACTTC.

The V call is TRBV5-1, the J call TRBJ2-7, with 11 bases aligning to TRBD2. CDR1 and CDR2 (germline): SGHRS, YFSETQ. Trimming took 4 bases from V and 1 from J; bases not matched to a gene: 16. The CDR3 is made up of 19 amino acids. The CDR3 is CASSNYLAGGLGGSYEQYF. Here the CDR3 DNA reads TGCGCCAGCAGCAACTACCTAGCGGGAGGTCTCGGTGGTTCCTACGAGCAGTACTTC.

V usage is TRBV2 and J usage is TRBJ2-5; D is unresolved. The V and J ends lost 2 bases and 5 bases respectively, with 3 bases between them. CDR1 is SNHLY, CDR2 FYNNEI, per germline. The length of the CDR3 is 11 residues. CDR3 amino acids: CASSERETQYF. DNA of the CDR3: TGTGCCAGCAGTGAACGGGAGACCCAGTACTTC.

CDR3 nucleotides: TGTGCCAGCAGTTACGGGGTGGGAGTCAAAAACATTCAGTACTTC. This gives the protein CASSYGVGVKNIQYF. The chain combines TRBV6-5 with TRBJ2-4, with a weak D call TRBD2 (5 bases). Germline V gene sequence: CDR1 MNHEY, CDR2 SVGAGI. There are 15 residues in the CDR3. Deletions cut 2 bases from V and 3 bases from J, with 11 bases between.

The chain uses TRBV5-1 and TRBJ2-2; D is undetermined. V lost 2 bases and J lost 3, with 11 bases in between. The CDR3 has 15 residues. The germline gives CDR1 SGHRS, CDR2 YFSETQ. The CDR3 spells CASSFGQAYTGELFF. Here the CDR3 DNA reads TGCGCCAGCAGCTTTGGTCAGGCCTACACCGGGGAGCTGTTTTTT.

This clone was counted only a few times. V usage is TRBV9 and J usage is TRBJ2-5; tentatively, D is TRBD1 (5 bases). The CDR3 has 13 residues. V was cut by 7 bases and J by 4 bases, with 14 bases left in between. The germline V gene has CDR1 SGDLS and CDR2 YYNGEE. CDR3 in amino acids: CASGWGGAETQYF. CDR3 coding DNA: TGTGCCAGCGGCTGGGGTGGGGCAGAGACCCAGTACTTC.

About this clone: The sample contains more than one DNA sequence encoding this CDR3. The chain carries TRBV30 and TRBJ2-1; TRBD2 matches at 10 bases. The germline V gene has CDR1 GTSNPN and CDR2 SVGIG (reference sequence). This CDR3 comprises 12 residues. Germline trimming cut 4 bases from V and 8 bases from J; bases unmatched to any gene: 2. The CDR3 sequence: CAWTSGSDEQFF. As DNA, the CDR3 is TGTGCCTGGACTAGCGGGAGCGATGAGCAGTTCTTC.

V and J are TRBV5-1 and TRBJ2-3, with D perhaps matching TRBD2 (6 bases). CDR1 SGHRS and CDR2 YFSETQ come from the germline V gene. The length of the CDR3 is 18 residues. The V end was cut by 1 base, the J end by 2 bases, with 20 bases between. The CDR3, as DNA: TGCGCCAGCAGCTTGAAACGGGAGTCTAGGACCTTCACAGATACGCAGTATTTT. It yields the protein CASSLKRESRTFTDTQYF.

This clone was observed a few times. The J gene is TRBJ1-3, the V gene TRBV28, with 7 bases fitting TRBD1. This CDR3 is built from 13 residues. The ends lost 2 bases at V and 9 bases at J; junction bases unmatched: 4. Germline V CDR1 and CDR2: MDHEN, SYDVKM. The CDR3 nucleotides read TGTGCCAGCAGTTTAGACAGGGTAACCACCATATATTTT. It specifies CASSLDRVTTIYF.